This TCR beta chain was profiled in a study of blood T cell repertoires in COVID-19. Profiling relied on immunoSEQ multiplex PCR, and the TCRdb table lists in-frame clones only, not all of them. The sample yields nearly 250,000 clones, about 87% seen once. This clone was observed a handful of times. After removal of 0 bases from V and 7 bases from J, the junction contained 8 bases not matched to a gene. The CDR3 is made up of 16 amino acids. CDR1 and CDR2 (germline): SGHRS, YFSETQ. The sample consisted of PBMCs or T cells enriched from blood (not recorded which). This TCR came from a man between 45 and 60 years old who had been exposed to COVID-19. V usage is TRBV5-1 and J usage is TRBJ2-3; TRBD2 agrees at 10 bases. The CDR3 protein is CASSLALASGGNTQYF. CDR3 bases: TGCGCCAGCAGCTTGGCCTTGGCTAGCGGGGGCAATACGCAGTATTTT.